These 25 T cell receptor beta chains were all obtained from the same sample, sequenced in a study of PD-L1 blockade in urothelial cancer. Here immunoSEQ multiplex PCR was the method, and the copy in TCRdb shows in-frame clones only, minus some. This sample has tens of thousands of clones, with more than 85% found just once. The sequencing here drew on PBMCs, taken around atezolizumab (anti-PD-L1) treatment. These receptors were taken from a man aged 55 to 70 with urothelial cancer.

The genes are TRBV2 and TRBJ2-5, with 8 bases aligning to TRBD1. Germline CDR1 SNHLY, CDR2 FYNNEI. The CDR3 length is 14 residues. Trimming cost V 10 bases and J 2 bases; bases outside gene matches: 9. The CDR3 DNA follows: TGTGCCACAACCAAGGACAGGGCTCAAGAGACCCAGTACTTC. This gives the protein CATTKDRAQETQYF.

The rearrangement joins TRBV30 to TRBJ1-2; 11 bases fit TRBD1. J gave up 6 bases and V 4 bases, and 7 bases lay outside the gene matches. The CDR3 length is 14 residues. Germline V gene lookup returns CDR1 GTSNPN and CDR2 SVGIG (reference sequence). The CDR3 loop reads CAWTPDRGRDGYTF. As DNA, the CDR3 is TGTGCCTGGACCCCGGACAGGGGGCGCGATGGCTACACCTTC.

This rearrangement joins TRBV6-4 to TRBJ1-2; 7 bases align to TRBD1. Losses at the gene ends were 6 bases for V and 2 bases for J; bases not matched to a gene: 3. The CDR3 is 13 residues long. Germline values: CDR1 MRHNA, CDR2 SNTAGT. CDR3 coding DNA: TGTGCCAGCAGCGCGGGACAGAACTATGGCTACACCTTC. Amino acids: CASSAGQNYGYTF.

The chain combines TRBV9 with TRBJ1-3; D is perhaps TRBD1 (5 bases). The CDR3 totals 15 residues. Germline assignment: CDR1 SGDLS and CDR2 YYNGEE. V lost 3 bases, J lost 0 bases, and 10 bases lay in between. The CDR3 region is CASSDSDSSGNTIYF. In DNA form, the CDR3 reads TGTGCCAGCAGCGACAGTGACAGCTCTGGAAACACCATATATTTT.

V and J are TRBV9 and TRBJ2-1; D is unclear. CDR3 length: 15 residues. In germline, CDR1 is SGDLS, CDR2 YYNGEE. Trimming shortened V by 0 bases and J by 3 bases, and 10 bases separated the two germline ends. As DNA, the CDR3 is TGTGCCAGCAGCGTAGTCAGTAACAGCTACAATGAGCAGTTCTTC. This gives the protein CASSVVSNSYNEQFF.

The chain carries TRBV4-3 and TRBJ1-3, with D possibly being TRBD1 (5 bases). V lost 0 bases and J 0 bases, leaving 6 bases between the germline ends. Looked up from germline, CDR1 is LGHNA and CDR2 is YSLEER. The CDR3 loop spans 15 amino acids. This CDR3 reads CASSQEGLSGNTIYF. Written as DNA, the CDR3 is TGCGCCAGCAGCCAAGAGGGACTCTCTGGAAACACCATATATTTT.

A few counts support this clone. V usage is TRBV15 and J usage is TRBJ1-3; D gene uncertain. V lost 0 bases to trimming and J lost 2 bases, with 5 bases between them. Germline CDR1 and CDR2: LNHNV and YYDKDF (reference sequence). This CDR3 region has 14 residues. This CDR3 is CATSREGAGNTIYF. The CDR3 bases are TGTGCCACCAGCAGAGAGGGAGCTGGAAACACCATATATTTT. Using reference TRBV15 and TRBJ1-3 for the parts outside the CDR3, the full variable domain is DAMVIQNPRYQVTQFGKPVTLSCSQTLNHNVMYWYQQKSSQAPKLLFHYYDKDFNNEADTPDNFQSRRPNTSFCFLDIRSPGLGDTAMYLCATSREGAGNTIYFGEGSWLTVV.

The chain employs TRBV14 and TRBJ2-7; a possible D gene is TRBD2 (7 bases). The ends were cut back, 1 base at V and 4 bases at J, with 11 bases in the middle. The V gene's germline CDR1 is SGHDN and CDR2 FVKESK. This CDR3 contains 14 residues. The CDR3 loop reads CASSQGGGGYEQYF. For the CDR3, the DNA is TGTGCCAGCAGCCAAGGGGGAGGGGGATACGAGCAGTACTTC.

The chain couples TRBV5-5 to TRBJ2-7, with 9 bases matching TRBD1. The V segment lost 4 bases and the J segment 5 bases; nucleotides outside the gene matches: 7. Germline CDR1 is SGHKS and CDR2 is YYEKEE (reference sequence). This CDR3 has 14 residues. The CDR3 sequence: CASSRDRGIDEQYF. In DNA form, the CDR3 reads TGTGCCAGCAGCCGCGACAGGGGGATCGACGAGCAGTACTTC.

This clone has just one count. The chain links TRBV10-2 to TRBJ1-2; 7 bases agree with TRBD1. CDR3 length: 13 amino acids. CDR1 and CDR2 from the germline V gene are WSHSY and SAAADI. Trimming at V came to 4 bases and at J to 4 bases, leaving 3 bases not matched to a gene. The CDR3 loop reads CASSAQGIYGYTF. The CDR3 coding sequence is TGCGCCAGCAGTGCACAGGGGATCTATGGCTACACCTTC.

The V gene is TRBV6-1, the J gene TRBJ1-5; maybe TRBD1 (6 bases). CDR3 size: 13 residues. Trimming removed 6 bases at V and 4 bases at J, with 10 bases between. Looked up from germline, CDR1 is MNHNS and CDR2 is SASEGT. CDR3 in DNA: TGTGCCAGCAGGGTACAGGGTAATCAGCCCCAGCATTTT. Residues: CASRVQGNQPQHF.

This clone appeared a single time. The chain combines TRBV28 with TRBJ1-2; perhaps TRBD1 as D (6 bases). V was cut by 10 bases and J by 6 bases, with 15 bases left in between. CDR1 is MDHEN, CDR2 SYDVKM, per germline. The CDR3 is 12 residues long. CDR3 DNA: TGTGCCAAATGGACAGCCTCTAATGGCTACACCTTC. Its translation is CAKWTASNGYTF.

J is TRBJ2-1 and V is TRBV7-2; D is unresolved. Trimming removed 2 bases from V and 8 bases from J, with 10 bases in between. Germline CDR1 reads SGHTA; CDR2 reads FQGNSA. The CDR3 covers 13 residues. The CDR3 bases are TGTGCCAGCAGCTTACGGAGTTCGGATGAGCAGTTCTTC. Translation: CASSLRSSDEQFF.

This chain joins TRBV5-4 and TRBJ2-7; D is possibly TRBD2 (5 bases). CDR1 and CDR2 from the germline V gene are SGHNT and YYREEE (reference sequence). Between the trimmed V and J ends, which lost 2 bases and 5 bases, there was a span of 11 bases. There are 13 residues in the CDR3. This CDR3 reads CASSLKGADEQYF. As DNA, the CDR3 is TGTGCCAGCAGCTTAAAGGGAGCGGACGAGCAGTACTTC.

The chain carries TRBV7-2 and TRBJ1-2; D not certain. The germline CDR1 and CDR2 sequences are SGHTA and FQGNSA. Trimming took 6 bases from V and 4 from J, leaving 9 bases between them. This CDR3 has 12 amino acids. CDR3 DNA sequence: TGTGCCAGCAGAGCCTCCGGCTATGGCTACACCTTC. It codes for CASRASGYGYTF.

CDR3: CASSVRDRVVEQYF. The CDR3 DNA sequence: TGTGCCAGCAGTGTCCGGGACAGAGTTGTCGAGCAGTACTTC. V gene TRBV6-5 combines with J gene TRBJ2-7; 7 bases agree with TRBD1. In germline, CDR1 is MNHEY, CDR2 SVGAGI. After removal of 5 bases from V and 6 bases from J, the junction contained 10 bases not matched to a gene. The CDR3 has 14 residues.

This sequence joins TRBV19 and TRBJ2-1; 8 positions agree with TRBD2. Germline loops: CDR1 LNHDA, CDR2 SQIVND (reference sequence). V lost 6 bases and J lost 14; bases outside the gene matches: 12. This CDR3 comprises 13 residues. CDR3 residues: CASSFGGDPRKFF. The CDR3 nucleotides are TGTGCCAGTAGCTTCGGGGGGGACCCAAGGAAGTTCTTC.

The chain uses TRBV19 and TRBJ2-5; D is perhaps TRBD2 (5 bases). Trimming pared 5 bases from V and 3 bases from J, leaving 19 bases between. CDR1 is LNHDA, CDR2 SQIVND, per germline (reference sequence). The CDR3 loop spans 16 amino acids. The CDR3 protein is CASSPAWTEGKETQYF. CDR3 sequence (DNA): TGTGCCAGTAGTCCCGCCTGGACCGAGGGTAAAGAGACCCAGTACTTC.

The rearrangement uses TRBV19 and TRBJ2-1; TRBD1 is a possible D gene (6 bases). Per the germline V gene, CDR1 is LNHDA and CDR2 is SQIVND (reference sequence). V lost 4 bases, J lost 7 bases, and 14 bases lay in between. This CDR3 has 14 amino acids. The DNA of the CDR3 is TGTGCCAGTAGTAAAAATACAGGGCCGAATGAGCAGTTCTTC. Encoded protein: CASSKNTGPNEQFF. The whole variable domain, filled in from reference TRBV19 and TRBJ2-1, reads DGGITQSPKYLFRKEGQNVTLSCEQNLNHDAMYWYRQDPGQGLRLIYYSQIVNDFQKGDIAEGYSVSREKKESFPLTVTSAQKNPTAFYLCASSKNTGPNEQFFGPGTRLTVL.

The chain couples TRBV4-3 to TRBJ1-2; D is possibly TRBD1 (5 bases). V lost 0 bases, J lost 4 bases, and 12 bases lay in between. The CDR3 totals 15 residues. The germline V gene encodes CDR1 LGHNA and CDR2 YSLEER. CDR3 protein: CASSQELDRVYGYTF. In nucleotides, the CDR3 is TGCGCCAGCAGCCAAGAACTCGACAGAGTCTATGGCTACACCTTC.

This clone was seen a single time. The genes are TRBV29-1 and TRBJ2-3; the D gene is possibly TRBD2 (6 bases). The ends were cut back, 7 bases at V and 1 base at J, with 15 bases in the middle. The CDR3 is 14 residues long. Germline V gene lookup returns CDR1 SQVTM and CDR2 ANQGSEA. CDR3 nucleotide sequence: TGCAGCGCGACGGGACTTGTTGGCACAGATACGCAGTATTTT. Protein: CSATGLVGTDTQYF.

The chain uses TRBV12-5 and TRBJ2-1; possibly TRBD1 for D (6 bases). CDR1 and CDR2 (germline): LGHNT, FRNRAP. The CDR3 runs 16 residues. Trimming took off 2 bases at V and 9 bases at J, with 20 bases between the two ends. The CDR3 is CASGLRTLGGMGEQFF. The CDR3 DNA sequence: TGTGCTAGTGGTTTGCGGACTTTAGGGGGAATGGGTGAGCAGTTCTTC.

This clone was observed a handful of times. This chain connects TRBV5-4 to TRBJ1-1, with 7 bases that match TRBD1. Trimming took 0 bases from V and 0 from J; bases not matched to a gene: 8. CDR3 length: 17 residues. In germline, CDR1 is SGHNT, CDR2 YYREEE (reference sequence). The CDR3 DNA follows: TGTGCCAGCAGCTTGGATCCGGGACAGCGATTGAACACTGAAGCTTTCTTT. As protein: CASSLDPGQRLNTEAFF.

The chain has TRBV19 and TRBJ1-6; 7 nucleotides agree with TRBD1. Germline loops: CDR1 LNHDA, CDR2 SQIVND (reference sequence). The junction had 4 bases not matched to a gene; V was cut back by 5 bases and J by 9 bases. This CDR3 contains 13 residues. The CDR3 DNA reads TGTGCCAGTAGTCCGGGACAGTTTTCACCCCTCCACTTT. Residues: CASSPGQFSPLHF.

The CDR3 spells CASSSATGDTEAFF. For the CDR3, the DNA is TGTGCCAGCAGCTCTGCGACAGGTGACACTGAAGCTTTCTTT. The chain combines TRBV5-4 with TRBJ1-1; D perhaps matches TRBD1 (6 bases). Germline lookup yields CDR1 SGHNT and CDR2 YYREEE (reference sequence). V was trimmed by 3 bases and J by 3 bases, leaving 12 bases between them. This CDR3 contains 14 residues.